Described below is a single T cell receptor (beta chain) sequence and its context. Antigen: not known. No DNA is given; TCRdb re-called the 5' RACE reads and lists each CDR3 protein once. Recorded for this sample: about 380,000 distinct CDR3 sequences. The record originates from a study of monozygotic twins with inflammatory bowel disease. Regarding the study as a whole: The existence of one strong signal or clonotype linked to IBD lacked support.

This receptor was obtained from a human donor with ulcerative colitis or Crohn's disease, or a healthy co-twin of an affected twin (not recorded which). Sequenced: blood.

This chain's CDR3 is CASSVDPGSSYEQYF. The rearrangement uses TRBV9 and TRBJ2-7. The CDR3 extends over 15 amino acids. Per germline, CDR1 SGDLS and CDR2 YYNGEE.